The 19 T cell receptor beta chains listed next were all sequenced from one sample in a study of beta chain features in type 1 diabetes. Expressed TCRB transcripts were sequenced, since all the RNA that had been isolated was reverse transcribed. The method was immunoSEQ multiplex PCR; TCRdb's version includes in-frame clones alone and lacks a portion of them. Of roughly 400,000 clones detected, roughly 16% appear once; the ten largest clones hold approximately 0.02%. Sequenced material: naive CD4+ T cells from blood. These receptors all come from a woman aged 18-29 years in good health.

This clone was observed a few times. J is TRBJ2-3 and V is TRBV30; 14 nucleotides agree with TRBD2. V trimming: 5 bases; J trimming: 4 bases; junction bases outside the gene matches: 5. Looked up from germline, CDR1 is GTSNPN and CDR2 is SVGIG (reference sequence). The CDR3 is 15 amino acids. CDR3 coding DNA: TGTGCCTGGCAGGGGACTAGCGGGAGTCCAGATACGCAGTATTTT. It yields the protein CAWQGTSGSPDTQYF.

This rearrangement joins TRBV7-2 to TRBJ2-7, with a possible D match to TRBD2 (5 bases). With 5 bases removed from V and 1 base from J, the gap between germline ends came to 18 bases. This CDR3 is 16 amino acids long. Germline V gene sequence: CDR1 SGHTA, CDR2 FQGNSA. CDR3 region: CASSLGLGGRSYEQYF. The CDR3 coding sequence is TGTGCCAGCAGCCTCGGGTTAGGAGGCCGGTCCTACGAGCAGTACTTC.

There are a few counts of this clone. V and J are TRBV6-5 and TRBJ1-2; D remains unclear. The germline V gene has CDR1 MNHEY and CDR2 SVGAGI. The CDR3 extends over 13 amino acids. The ends were cut back, 0 bases at V and 8 bases at J, with 10 bases in the middle. This chain's CDR3 is CASSYSGSSGYTF. DNA of the CDR3: TGTGCCAGCAGTTACTCCGGTTCATCAGGCTACACCTTC.

Only a few counts were recorded for this clone. The genes are TRBV4-2 and TRBJ2-7; the match to TRBD1 covers 11 bases. Trimming took 2 bases from V and 2 from J; bases not matched to a gene: 2. The germline CDR1 and CDR2 sequences are LGHNA and YNFKEQ. The CDR3 contains 15 residues. The CDR3 sequence is CASSQWGQGAYEQYF. CDR3 DNA: TGTGCCAGCAGCCAATGGGGACAGGGGGCCTACGAGCAGTACTTC.

The rearrangement links TRBV9 to TRBJ1-4; the match to TRBD1 covers 10 bases. Germline V gene lookup returns CDR1 SGDLS and CDR2 YYNGEE. V shed 0 bases and J 0 bases; nucleotides not matched to a gene: 5. The CDR3 extends over 18 amino acids. CDR3 coding DNA: TGTGCCAGCAGCGTAGGGGACAGGGGCGGATCAACTAATGAAAAACTGTTTTTT. Translated: CASSVGDRGGSTNEKLFF. Looking up the rest from reference TRBV9 and TRBJ1-4 gives the full variable domain: DSGVTQTPKHLITATGQRVTLRCSPRSGDLSVYWYQQSLDQGLQFLIQYYNGEERAKGNILERFSAQQFPDLHSELNLSSLELGDSALYFCASSVGDRGGSTNEKLFFGSGTQLSVL.

The table lists this clone with a few counts. The sample contains more than one DNA sequence encoding this CDR3. This chain uses TRBV6-5 with TRBJ2-1; weak D call: TRBD2 (5 bases). Per germline, CDR1 MNHEY and CDR2 SVGAGI. V was trimmed by 0 bases and J by 0 bases, leaving 9 bases between them. This CDR3 comprises 16 residues. The CDR3 sequence is CASSYSGGSSYNEQFF. As DNA, the CDR3 is TGTGCCAGCAGTTACTCTGGTGGGAGCTCCTACAATGAGCAGTTCTTC.

The chain carries TRBV6-6 and TRBJ1-1; 9 nucleotides line up with TRBD1. The germline V gene encodes CDR1 MNHNY and CDR2 SVGAGI (reference sequence). The V gene end was trimmed by 5 bases and the J gene end by 4 bases; junction bases not matched to a gene: 2. The CDR3 has 13 residues. The CDR3 sequence is CASSPQGATEAFF. The CDR3 nucleotides are TGTGCCAGCAGTCCACAGGGGGCCACTGAAGCTTTCTTT.

This clone was counted a few times. The V and J genes are TRBV30 and TRBJ2-7; D might be TRBD2 (6 bases). Trimming cost V 5 bases and J 0 bases, with 8 bases left between them. The CDR3 covers 12 residues. Germline assignment: CDR1 GTSNPN and CDR2 SVGIG (reference sequence). Written as DNA, the CDR3 is TGTGCCTGGCAGACTAGCTCCTACGAGCAGTACTTC. Protein product: CAWQTSSYEQYF.

This clone was found a few times. This chain connects TRBV30 to TRBJ1-1; D is ambiguous. The CDR3 consists of 12 residues. CDR1 GTSNPN and CDR2 SVGIG come from the germline V gene (reference sequence). Trimming cost V 2 bases and J 0 bases, with 4 bases left between them. The CDR3 protein is CAWSTVNTEAFF. The CDR3 nucleotides are TGTGCCTGGAGTACAGTGAACACTGAAGCTTTCTTT. The whole variable domain, remainder taken from reference TRBV30 and TRBJ1-1, is SQTIHQWPATLVQPVGSPLSLECTVEGTSNPNLYWYRQAAGRGLQLLFYSVGIGQISSEVPQNLSASRPQDRQFILSSKKLLLSDSGFYLCAWSTVNTEAFFGQGTRLTVV.

The chain has TRBV7-9 and TRBJ1-5; D unresolved. Germline V lookup: CDR1 SEHNR, CDR2 FQNEAQ (reference sequence). V was cut by 4 bases and J by 4 bases, with 8 bases left in between. CDR3 length: 13 amino acids. CDR3 in DNA: TGTGCCAGCAGCTCAGATACAAATCAGCCCCAGCATTTT. This codes for CASSSDTNQPQHF.

V gene TRBV28 combines with J gene TRBJ1-1; TRBD1 matches at 9 bases. Germline values: CDR1 MDHEN, CDR2 SYDVKM. V lost 3 bases to trimming and J lost 7 bases; unmatched junction nucleotides: 9. The CDR3 runs 15 residues. CDR3 residues: CASSFRDRVVGEAFF. The DNA for the CDR3 is TGTGCCAGCAGTTTCCGGGACAGGGTAGTAGGTGAAGCTTTCTTT.

This clone has only a few counts. J is TRBJ2-2 and V is TRBV29-1, with 7 positions matching TRBD2. CDR1 SQVTM and CDR2 ANQGSEA come from the germline V gene. The J segment lost 4 bases and the V segment lost 4 bases, leaving 3 bases of the junction unmatched. This CDR3 contains 13 residues. CDR3 protein: CSVVGGSTGELFF. As DNA, the CDR3 is TGCAGCGTTGTGGGAGGGAGCACCGGGGAGCTGTTTTTT.

The chain employs TRBV19 and TRBJ2-5, with D perhaps matching TRBD1 (5 bases). In germline, CDR1 is LNHDA, CDR2 SQIVND (reference sequence). This CDR3 contains 15 residues. Trimming stripped 4 bases from V and 5 bases from J, with 17 bases between. As DNA, the CDR3 is TGTGCCAGTAGTACGCCTACAGGACCAGCGGAGACCCAGTACTTC. It codes for CASSTPTGPAETQYF.

In this sample, this clone turned up a few times. The chain uses TRBV29-1 and TRBJ1-2, with 11 bases fitting TRBD1. Germline V gene data show CDR1 as SQVTM and CDR2 as ANQGSEA. This CDR3 has 13 residues. V lost 7 bases, J lost 7 bases, and 8 bases stayed unmatched. DNA of the CDR3: TGCAGCGGTCGGGACAGGGGGGGAGTTGGCTACACCTTC. This gives the protein CSGRDRGGVGYTF.

This chain uses TRBV5-1 with TRBJ2-1; a possible D gene is TRBD2 (6 bases). The germline V gene encodes CDR1 SGHRS and CDR2 YFSETQ. The CDR3 length is 13 residues. V gave up 0 bases and J gave up 7 bases, with 8 bases separating them. CDR3: CASSLVEGNEQFF. CDR3 bases: TGCGCCAGCAGCTTGGTGGAGGGGAATGAGCAGTTCTTC.

The chain combines TRBV28 with TRBJ2-3, with D perhaps TRBD1 (6 bases). V was shortened by 5 bases and J by 5 bases, with 17 bases between the two germline ends. This CDR3 contains 15 residues. CDR1 is MDHEN, CDR2 SYDVKM, per germline. CDR3 nucleotide sequence: TGTGCCAGCAGTCCGTCCATTGACAGGATAGATACGCAGTATTTT. Its protein product is CASSPSIDRIDTQYF.

This chain joins TRBV4-1 and TRBJ2-5; D not certain. This CDR3 has 13 amino acids. V was pared by 5 bases and J by 4 bases, with 11 bases between. Germline V gives CDR1 MGHRA, CDR2 YSYEKL. In DNA form, the CDR3 reads TGCGCCAGCAGCGGGCCCTTGGGAGAGACCCAGTACTTC. This codes for CASSGPLGETQYF.

This clone was observed a handful of times. The V call is TRBV19, the J call TRBJ2-7, with 8 bases identical to TRBD1. J lost 5 bases, V lost 4 bases, and 4 bases had no gene match. Germline V lookup: CDR1 LNHDA, CDR2 SQIVND (reference sequence). CDR3 size: 13 residues. The CDR3 DNA follows: TGTGCCAGTAGTACTCAGGGGGCCCACGAGCAGTACTTC. As protein: CASSTQGAHEQYF.

The sample holds a few counts of this clone. The chain employs TRBV27 and TRBJ2-1; no definite D call. V lost 5 bases and J 9 bases, leaving 14 bases between the germline ends. CDR1 is MNHEY, CDR2 SMNVEV, per germline (reference sequence). The CDR3 is 13 residues long. The CDR3 DNA reads TGTGCCAGCAGTCCCTCCCCCGTCGGTGAGCAGTTCTTC. This codes for CASSPSPVGEQFF.